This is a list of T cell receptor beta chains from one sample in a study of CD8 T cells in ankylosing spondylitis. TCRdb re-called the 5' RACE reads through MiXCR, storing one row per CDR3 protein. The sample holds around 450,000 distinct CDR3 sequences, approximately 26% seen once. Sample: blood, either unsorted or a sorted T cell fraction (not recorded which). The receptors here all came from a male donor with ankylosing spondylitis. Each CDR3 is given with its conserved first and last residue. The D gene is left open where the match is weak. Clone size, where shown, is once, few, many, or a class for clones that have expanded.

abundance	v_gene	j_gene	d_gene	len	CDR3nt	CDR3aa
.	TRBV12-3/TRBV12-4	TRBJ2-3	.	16	TGTGCCAGCAGTTTCCAGGCCGGGGTAGGCCGGAATACGCAGTATTTT	CASSFQAGVGRNTQYF
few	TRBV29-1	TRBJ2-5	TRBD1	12	TGCAGCGTTCGGACAGGGGAGGAGACCCAGTACTTC	CSVRTGEETQYF
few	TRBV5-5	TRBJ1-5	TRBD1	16	TGTGCCAGCAGCTTGGGACAGGGGATTCGGAATCAGCCCCAGCATTTT	CASSLGQGIRNQPQHF
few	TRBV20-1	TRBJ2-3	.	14	TGCAGTGCCCGATCGGCTGGGTACACAGATACGCAGTATTTT	CSARSAGYTDTQYF
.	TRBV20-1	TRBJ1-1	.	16	TGCAGTGCTAGTGGGGCCCAAAGGGGGAGGGATACTGAAGCTTTCTTT	CSASGAQRGRDTEAFF
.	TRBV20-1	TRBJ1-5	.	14	TGCAGTGCTAGAGATGGGGTTAGCAATCAGCCCCAGCATTTT	CSARDGVSNQPQHF
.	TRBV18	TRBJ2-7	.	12	TGTGCCAGCTCACCCGACGCCCACGAGCAGTACTTC	CASSPDAHEQYF
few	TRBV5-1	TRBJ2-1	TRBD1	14	TGCGCCAGCAGCCTACAGGACAGGGCGGATGAGCAGTTCTTC	CASSLQDRADEQFF
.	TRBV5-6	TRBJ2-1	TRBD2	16	TGTGCCAGCAGGAACGGACTAGCGGGTTCCTACAATGAGCAGTTCTTC	CASRNGLAGSYNEQFF
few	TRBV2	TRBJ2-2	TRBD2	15	TGTGCCAGCATTAAAGCGGGAGACGATACCGGGGAGCTGTTTTTT	CASIKAGDDTGELFF
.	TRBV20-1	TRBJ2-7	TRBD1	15	TGCAGTGCTAGAGATTACCGCCAGGGGGCTTACGAGCAGTACTTC	CSARDYRQGAYEQYF
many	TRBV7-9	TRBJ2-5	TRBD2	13	TGTGCCAGCAGCACGACTAGCGCACCGACCCAGTACTTC	CASSTTSAPTQYF
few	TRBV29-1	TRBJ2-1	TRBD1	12	TGCAGCGTCGGACAGGGTGGGAATGAGCAGTTCTTC	CSVGQGGNEQFF
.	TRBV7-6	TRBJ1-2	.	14	TGTGCCAGCAGCCCTGGACACAATGGGTATGGCTACACCTTC	CASSPGHNGYGYTF
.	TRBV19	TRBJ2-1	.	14	TGTGCCACCCAAGGACGGCTCGATTACAATGAGCAGTTCTTC	CATQGRLDYNEQFF
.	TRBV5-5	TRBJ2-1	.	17	TGTGCCAGCAGCTTGAGCCCTGGGAAAGGGGGCTACAATGAGCAGTTCTTC	CASSLSPGKGGYNEQFF
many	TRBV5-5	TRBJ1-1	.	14	TGTGCCAGCAGCTTCGGGACACAGAACACTGAAGCTTTCTTT	CASSFGTQNTEAFF
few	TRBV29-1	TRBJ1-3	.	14	TGCAGCGCTTTAGGGCAGCGCTCTGGAAACACCATATATTTT	CSALGQRSGNTIYF
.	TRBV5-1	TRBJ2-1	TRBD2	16	TGCGCCAGCAGCGGACAGGGACTAGCGGGAGACAATGAGCAGTTCTTC	CASSGQGLAGDNEQFF
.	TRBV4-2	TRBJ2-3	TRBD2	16	TGTGCCAGCAGCCAACCGGCTAGCGGGAGTCCAGATACGCAGTATTTT	CASSQPASGSPDTQYF
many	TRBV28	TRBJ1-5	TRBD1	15	TGTGCCAGCAGCCGCGACAGGGGCGGCAATCAGCCCCAGCATTTT	CASSRDRGGNQPQHF
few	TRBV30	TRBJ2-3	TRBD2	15	TGTGCCTGGAGTGTTCGGGGGGGATACACAGATACGCAGTATTTT	CAWSVRGGYTDTQYF
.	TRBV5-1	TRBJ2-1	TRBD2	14	TGCGCCAGCAGCTCCCAGCGGGAGAGGGATGAGCAGTTCTTC	CASSSQRERDEQFF
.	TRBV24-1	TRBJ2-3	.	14	TGTGCCACCAGTGATGGAACGATAGGGGATACGCAGTATTTT	CATSDGTIGDTQYF
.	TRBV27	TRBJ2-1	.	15	TGTGCCAGCAGTCCCGTCTCGGGACAACACAATGAGCAGTTCTTC	CASSPVSGQHNEQFF
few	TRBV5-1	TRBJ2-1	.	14	TGCGCCAGCAGCCAGGACCAGATGGGGAATGAGCAGTTCTTC	CASSQDQMGNEQFF
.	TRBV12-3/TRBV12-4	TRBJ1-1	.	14	TGTGCCAGCAGTTTCGGGGCGCCGGGAACTGAAGCTTTCTTT	CASSFGAPGTEAFF
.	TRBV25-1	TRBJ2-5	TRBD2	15	TGTGCCAGCAGTGATCCGCGGGAGGCCCAAGAGACCCAGTACTTC	CASSDPREAQETQYF
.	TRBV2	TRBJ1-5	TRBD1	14	TGTGCCAGCAGTGCCGGACAGGGCGACCGGCCCCAGCATTTT	CASSAGQGDRPQHF
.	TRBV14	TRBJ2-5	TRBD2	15	TGTGCCAGCAGCCAACTCCGGGGAGGGGAAGAGACCCAGTACTTC	CASSQLRGGEETQYF
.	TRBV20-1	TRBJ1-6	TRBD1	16	TGCAGTGCTAGAGACCCATGGGGGAACAGGGGTACACCCCTCCACTTT	CSARDPWGNRGTPLHF
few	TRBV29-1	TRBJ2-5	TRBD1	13	TGCAGCGTCACGGGACAGGGGGGAGAGACCCAGTACTTC	CSVTGQGGETQYF
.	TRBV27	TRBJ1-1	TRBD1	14	TGTGCCAGCAGTCCCCTACAGGGGGCGGGTGAAGCTTTCTTT	CASSPLQGAGEAFF
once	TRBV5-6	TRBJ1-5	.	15	TGTGCCAGCAGTCTTGGGCCTCGCGGCAATCAGCCCCAGCATTTT	CASSLGPRGNQPQHF
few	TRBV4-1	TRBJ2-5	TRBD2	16	TGCGCCAGCAGCCAATGGACTAGCGGGAGAGGGGAGACCCAGTACTTC	CASSQWTSGRGETQYF
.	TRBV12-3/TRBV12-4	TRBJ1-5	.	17	TGTGCCAGCAGCTACCTAATGACTGGGGGAAGCAATCAGCCCCAGCATTTT	CASSYLMTGGSNQPQHF
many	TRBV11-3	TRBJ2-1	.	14	TGTGCCAGCAGCTTGTCTAGCCCATACAATGAGCAGTTCTTC	CASSLSSPYNEQFF
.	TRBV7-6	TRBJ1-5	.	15	TGTGCCAGCAGCTTATTTGGCCGAAGCAATCAGCCCCAGCATTTT	CASSLFGRSNQPQHF
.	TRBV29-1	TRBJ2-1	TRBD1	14	TGCAGCAGCTCGAAGGGGACAGCTTACAATGAGCAGTTCTTC	CSSSKGTAYNEQFF
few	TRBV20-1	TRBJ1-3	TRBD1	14	TGCAGTGCTAGACAGGGGGGCTCTGGAAACACCATATATTTT	CSARQGGSGNTIYF
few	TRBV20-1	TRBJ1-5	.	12	TGCAGTGCAGGCAGGGTCAATCAGCCCCAGCATTTT	CSAGRVNQPQHF
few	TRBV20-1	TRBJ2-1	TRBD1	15	TGCAGTGCTAGAGAGCCGGGACAGACGAACCATGAGCAGTTCTTC	CSAREPGQTNHEQFF
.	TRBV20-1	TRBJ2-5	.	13	TGCAGTGCTAGGGACAGAGGAGGAGAGACCCAGTACTTC	CSARDRGGETQYF
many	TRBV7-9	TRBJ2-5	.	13	TGTGCCAGCAGCTTCGGGGGCACAGAGACCCAGTACTTC	CASSFGGTETQYF
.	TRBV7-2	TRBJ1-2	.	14	TGTGCCAGCAGCCCCCGGGGTCTCACCTATGGCTACACCTTC	CASSPRGLTYGYTF
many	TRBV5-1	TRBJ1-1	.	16	TGCGCCAGCAGCTTGGCATGGGGGCGCATGAACACTGAAGCTTTCTTT	CASSLAWGRMNTEAFF
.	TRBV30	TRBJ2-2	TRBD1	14	TGTGCCTGGGAAGGACAGGGGAAGACCGGGGAGCTGTTTTTT	CAWEGQGKTGELFF
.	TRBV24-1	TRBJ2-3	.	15	TGTGCCACCAGTTCCCGGACAGATCCCACAGATACGCAGTATTTT	CATSSRTDPTDTQYF
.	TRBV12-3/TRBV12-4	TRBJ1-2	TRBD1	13	TGTGCCAGCAGCTACGGACAGGGCGCTGGCTACACCTTC	CASSYGQGAGYTF
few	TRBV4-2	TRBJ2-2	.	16	TGTGCCAGCAGCCTCACTGCACAGGGCCTCTCCGGGGAGCTGTTTTTT	CASSLTAQGLSGELFF
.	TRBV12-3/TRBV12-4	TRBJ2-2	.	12	TGTGCCAGCAGCCTAGATAACGGGGAGCTGTTTTTT	CASSLDNGELFF
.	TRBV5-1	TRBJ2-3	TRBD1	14	TGCGCCAGCAGCTTGGGCCCGGGACAGTTGGAGCAGTATTTT	CASSLGPGQLEQYF
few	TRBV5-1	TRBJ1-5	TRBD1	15	TGCGCCAGCAGCTTGGGGGACAGCTACAATCAGCCCCAGCATTTT	CASSLGDSYNQPQHF
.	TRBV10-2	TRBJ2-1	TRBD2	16	TGCGCCAGTGCGGGGCTAGCGGTCTCCCACGGGGATGAGCAGTTCTTC	CASAGLAVSHGDEQFF
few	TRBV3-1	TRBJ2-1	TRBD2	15	TGTGCCAGCAGCTCACTAGCGGGACTCTACAATGAGCAGTTCTTC	CASSSLAGLYNEQFF
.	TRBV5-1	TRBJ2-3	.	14	TGCGCCAGCAGGACAGGAGCAAGCACAGATACGCAGTATTTT	CASRTGASTDTQYF
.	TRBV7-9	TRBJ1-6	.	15	TGTGCCAGCAGCCTTGGGGCGGAGTATAATTCACCCCTCCACTTT	CASSLGAEYNSPLHF
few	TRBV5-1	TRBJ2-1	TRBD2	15	TGCGCCAGCGACGGGGGGAGCGGGTCCTACAATGAGCAGTTCTTC	CASDGGSGSYNEQFF
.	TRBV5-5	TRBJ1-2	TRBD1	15	TGTGCCAGCAGCTTGGACGGCAGGGGGATTTATGGCTACACCTTC	CASSLDGRGIYGYTF
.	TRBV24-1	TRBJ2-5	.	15	TGTGCCACCAGTGACAAATCATGGTACCAAGAGACCCAGTACTTC	CATSDKSWYQETQYF